These T cell receptor beta chains were read from a single sample in a study of blood T cells in healthy people across ages. TCRdb reanalysed the 5' RACE reads using MiXCR and keeps one entry per CDR3 protein. The sample gives 800,000 or so distinct CDR3 sequences, 20% to 25% of which show up once; roughly 3.5% is in the top ten. This sample was also put to use in a study of T cells of mothers and their children.

The specimen sequenced was blood. The receptors come from a boy younger than 18 in good health. Each CDR3 is given with its conserved first and last residue. Fields, in order: D gene, V gene, J gene, clone size, CDR3 DNA, CDR3 protein. The D gene is left open where the match is weak. Clone size is stated in some rows and not others, as once, few, many or a class when expanded.

d_call: .; v_call: TRBV7-8; j_call: TRBJ2-2; clone_size: few; cdr3_nt: TGTGCCAGCAGCTCCCGGTGGAGGGGGGAGCTGTTTTTT; cdr3_aa: CASSSRWRGELFF
d_call: TRBD2; v_call: TRBV20-1; j_call: TRBJ2-1; clone_size: .; cdr3_nt: TGCAGTGCTAGGACTAGCGGGAATGAGCAGTTCTTC; cdr3_aa: CSARTSGNEQFF
d_call: .; v_call: TRBV18; j_call: TRBJ1-1; clone_size: few; cdr3_nt: TGTGCCAGCTCGAGAACCAGGACGGGACCGAACACTGAAGCTTTCTTT; cdr3_aa: CASSRTRTGPNTEAFF
d_call: .; v_call: TRBV29-1; j_call: TRBJ2-6; clone_size: .; cdr3_nt: TGCAGCGTTGCAGGGGACTCTGGGGCCAACGTCCTGACTTTC; cdr3_aa: CSVAGDSGANVLTF
d_call: .; v_call: TRBV20-1; j_call: TRBJ2-4; clone_size: .; cdr3_nt: TGCAGTGTTAGAGACAGCTTCCGAGGGAACATTCAGTACTTC; cdr3_aa: CSVRDSFRGNIQYF
d_call: .; v_call: TRBV27; j_call: TRBJ2-5; clone_size: few; cdr3_nt: TGTGCCAGCAGTTCATTACTGCACCAAGAGACCCAGTACTTC; cdr3_aa: CASSSLLHQETQYF
d_call: .; v_call: TRBV20-1; j_call: TRBJ2-2; clone_size: few; cdr3_nt: TGCAGTGCCTTTGGACAGTTGGCTACCGGGGAGCTGTTTTTT; cdr3_aa: CSAFGQLATGELFF
d_call: .; v_call: TRBV24-1; j_call: TRBJ1-2; clone_size: few; cdr3_nt: TGTGCCACCAGTGACAGGGGATATGGCTACACCTTC; cdr3_aa: CATSDRGYGYTF
d_call: .; v_call: TRBV29-1; j_call: TRBJ2-7; clone_size: .; cdr3_nt: TGCAGCGTTGTGTGGTCAGCTTCCTACGAGCAGTACTTC; cdr3_aa: CSVVWSASYEQYF
d_call: .; v_call: TRBV7-9; j_call: TRBJ2-4; clone_size: few; cdr3_nt: TGTGCCAGCAGCTTAGCCGAACAGGGCATTCAGTACTTC; cdr3_aa: CASSLAEQGIQYF
d_call: .; v_call: TRBV7-9; j_call: TRBJ2-7; clone_size: few; cdr3_nt: TGTGCCAGCAGCTTAGGTCCCCGGGGGGCTAACTACGAGCAGTACTTC; cdr3_aa: CASSLGPRGANYEQYF
d_call: .; v_call: TRBV21-1; j_call: TRBJ2-7; clone_size: .; cdr3_nt: TGTGCCAGCAGCAAGAGGGACAGGGGAAAAGACGAGCAGTACTTC; cdr3_aa: CASSKRDRGKDEQYF
d_call: .; v_call: TRBV6-6; j_call: TRBJ2-7; clone_size: .; cdr3_nt: TGTGCCAGCAGCTCGACCACCTACGAGCAGTACTTC; cdr3_aa: CASSSTTYEQYF
d_call: TRBD2; v_call: TRBV7-9; j_call: TRBJ2-3; clone_size: few; cdr3_nt: TGTGCCAGCAGCGCGGGACTAGCGGGGGGGATAACGCAGTATTTT; cdr3_aa: CASSAGLAGGITQYF
d_call: .; v_call: TRBV6-1; j_call: TRBJ1-1; clone_size: few; cdr3_nt: TGTGCCAGCAGTACCCACGTCACTGAAGCTTTCTTT; cdr3_aa: CASSTHVTEAFF
d_call: TRBD2; v_call: TRBV28; j_call: TRBJ2-7; clone_size: few; cdr3_nt: TGTGCCAGCAGCCCCCAGCGGGAGGGTACGGAGCAGTACTTC; cdr3_aa: CASSPQREGTEQYF
d_call: TRBD2; v_call: TRBV6-5; j_call: TRBJ2-1; clone_size: .; cdr3_nt: TGTGCCAGCAGTTCCAGTCTCGCGGGGGTCATCAGGAATGAGCAGTTCTTC; cdr3_aa: CASSSSLAGVIRNEQFF
d_call: TRBD1; v_call: TRBV5-1; j_call: TRBJ2-3; clone_size: .; cdr3_nt: TGCGCCAGCAGCCGGACAGGGGGATCGGGCACAGATACGCAGTATTTT; cdr3_aa: CASSRTGGSGTDTQYF
d_call: TRBD2; v_call: TRBV7-9; j_call: TRBJ2-7; clone_size: few; cdr3_nt: TGTGCCAGCAGCCAAACTAGCGGGAGTAACGAGCAGTACTTC; cdr3_aa: CASSQTSGSNEQYF
d_call: TRBD2; v_call: TRBV27; j_call: TRBJ2-5; clone_size: .; cdr3_nt: TGTGCCAGCAGTCCTCGGAGAGCGGGGGGAGTCAGAAAGACCCAGTACTTC; cdr3_aa: CASSPRRAGGVRKTQYF
d_call: .; v_call: TRBV7-2; j_call: TRBJ2-5; clone_size: .; cdr3_nt: TGTGCCAGCATGCCGTGGTTGGGGGAGACCCAGTACTTC; cdr3_aa: CASMPWLGETQYF
d_call: .; v_call: TRBV7-9; j_call: TRBJ1-1; clone_size: few; cdr3_nt: TGTGCCAGCAGCTTAGTCGGTCCAGGGAACACTGAAGCTTTCTTT; cdr3_aa: CASSLVGPGNTEAFF
d_call: TRBD1; v_call: TRBV2; j_call: TRBJ2-7; clone_size: few; cdr3_nt: TGTGCCAGCAGTGAAACAGGACAGGTTTACGAGCAGTACTTC; cdr3_aa: CASSETGQVYEQYF
d_call: TRBD1; v_call: TRBV11-2; j_call: TRBJ2-3; clone_size: .; cdr3_nt: TGTGCCAGCAGCTTTCATACAGGGGCCAGCACAGATACGCAGTATTTT; cdr3_aa: CASSFHTGASTDTQYF
d_call: .; v_call: TRBV4-1; j_call: TRBJ1-2; clone_size: .; cdr3_nt: TGCGCCAGCAGAAACCCTACAGGAGAGGGCCGGTATGGCTACACCTTC; cdr3_aa: CASRNPTGEGRYGYTF
d_call: .; v_call: TRBV29-1; j_call: TRBJ2-5; clone_size: many; cdr3_nt: TGCAGCGTTGAAGGGGGGGAAGAGACCCAGTACTTC; cdr3_aa: CSVEGGEETQYF
d_call: TRBD2; v_call: TRBV13; j_call: TRBJ2-3; clone_size: few; cdr3_nt: TGTGCCAGCAGCTCCTTAGCGGGAAGCACAGATACGCAGTATTTT; cdr3_aa: CASSSLAGSTDTQYF
d_call: .; v_call: TRBV6-5; j_call: TRBJ1-6; clone_size: few; cdr3_nt: TGTGCCAGCACCTTGTCAGGGGTAAATTCACCCCTCCACTTT; cdr3_aa: CASTLSGVNSPLHF
d_call: .; v_call: TRBV27; j_call: TRBJ1-4; clone_size: .; cdr3_nt: TGTGCCAGCAGTTCGGGGGCAGGCTCTAATGAAAAACTGTTTTTT; cdr3_aa: CASSSGAGSNEKLFF
d_call: TRBD1; v_call: TRBV28; j_call: TRBJ1-2; clone_size: many; cdr3_nt: TGTGCCAGCAGCCCGGACAGGGCGGGGGATGGCTACACCTTC; cdr3_aa: CASSPDRAGDGYTF
d_call: TRBD2; v_call: TRBV4-2; j_call: TRBJ2-5; clone_size: .; cdr3_nt: TGTGCCAGCAGCCAAGGGAAAAGACTAGCGGCGTTGAGGGAGCAGTACTTC; cdr3_aa: CASSQGKRLAALREQYF
d_call: .; v_call: TRBV7-8; j_call: TRBJ1-1; clone_size: .; cdr3_nt: TGTGCCAGCAGCTTAGGGATGGCTATGAACACTGAAGCTTTCTTT; cdr3_aa: CASSLGMAMNTEAFF
d_call: .; v_call: TRBV10-3; j_call: TRBJ2-2; clone_size: few; cdr3_nt: TGTGCCATCAGTGAGGGGACCTACACAAACACCGGGGAGCTGTTTTTT; cdr3_aa: CAISEGTYTNTGELFF
d_call: TRBD1; v_call: TRBV29-1; j_call: TRBJ1-1; clone_size: few; cdr3_nt: TGCAGCGTTGAAGAAGGACAGGGCCTAAGGGTGGACACTGAAGCTTTCTTT; cdr3_aa: CSVEEGQGLRVDTEAFF
d_call: TRBD2; v_call: TRBV6-1; j_call: TRBJ2-1; clone_size: .; cdr3_nt: TGTGCCAGCAGCCCGACTGGGACTAGCGGGAGTTGGTACAATGAGCAGTTCTTC; cdr3_aa: CASSPTGTSGSWYNEQFF
d_call: TRBD1; v_call: TRBV4-2; j_call: TRBJ1-2; clone_size: .; cdr3_nt: TGTGCCAGCAGCCAAGACTTCAGGGGGCGCAACTATGGCTACACCTTC; cdr3_aa: CASSQDFRGRNYGYTF
d_call: .; v_call: TRBV3-1; j_call: TRBJ1-2; clone_size: few; cdr3_nt: TGTGCCAGCAGCCAAGCATCTCAGTATGGCTACACCTTC; cdr3_aa: CASSQASQYGYTF
d_call: .; v_call: TRBV28; j_call: TRBJ1-4; clone_size: .; cdr3_nt: TGTGCCAGCAGACCCTCGGGACTGCATAATGAAAAACTGTTTTTT; cdr3_aa: CASRPSGLHNEKLFF
d_call: .; v_call: TRBV5-1; j_call: TRBJ2-7; clone_size: few; cdr3_nt: TGCGCCAGCAGCTTGGTAGGCAGAGACTACGAGCAGTACTTC; cdr3_aa: CASSLVGRDYEQYF
d_call: .; v_call: TRBV28; j_call: TRBJ1-2; clone_size: few; cdr3_nt: TGTGCCAGCAGTTTAATGGGGACGGAGTATGGCTACACCTTC; cdr3_aa: CASSLMGTEYGYTF
d_call: .; v_call: TRBV7-2; j_call: TRBJ2-5; clone_size: many; cdr3_nt: TGTGCCAGCAGCTTAAACCCACAAGAGACCCAGTACTTC; cdr3_aa: CASSLNPQETQYF
d_call: TRBD1; v_call: TRBV6-6; j_call: TRBJ2-2; clone_size: few; cdr3_nt: TGTGCCAGCAGCCGTCCCACAGGGGGCTCGGGGGAGCTGTTTTTT; cdr3_aa: CASSRPTGGSGELFF
d_call: .; v_call: TRBV29-1; j_call: TRBJ2-7; clone_size: many; cdr3_nt: TGCAGCGTTGAGAGGGACTACGAGCAGTACTTC; cdr3_aa: CSVERDYEQYF
d_call: .; v_call: TRBV6-1; j_call: TRBJ1-2; clone_size: .; cdr3_nt: TGTGCCAGCGCTAGGATCTATGGCTACACCTTC; cdr3_aa: CASARIYGYTF
d_call: .; v_call: TRBV7-9; j_call: TRBJ1-2; clone_size: .; cdr3_nt: TGTGCCAGCACACACCAACTGCGGACAGAGCGGGGCTACACCTTC; cdr3_aa: CASTHQLRTERGYTF
d_call: .; v_call: TRBV29-1; j_call: TRBJ2-5; clone_size: many; cdr3_nt: TGCAGCGTTGACACGAGTGTCGGAGAGACCCAGTACTTC; cdr3_aa: CSVDTSVGETQYF
d_call: .; v_call: TRBV6-6; j_call: TRBJ2-7; clone_size: .; cdr3_nt: TGTGCCAGCACTCCTAGGGACGGTATCTACGAGCAGTACTTC; cdr3_aa: CASTPRDGIYEQYF
d_call: TRBD1; v_call: TRBV6-2/TRBV6-3; j_call: TRBJ1-5; clone_size: few; cdr3_nt: TGTGCCAGCAGAACAGGGGGCGCAGGCAATCAGCCCCAGCATTTT; cdr3_aa: CASRTGGAGNQPQHF
d_call: .; v_call: TRBV28; j_call: TRBJ2-5; clone_size: .; cdr3_nt: TGTGCCAGCAGCTCAGGGTTTTGGAAGACCCAGTACTTC; cdr3_aa: CASSSGFWKTQYF
d_call: TRBD2; v_call: TRBV19; j_call: TRBJ2-1; clone_size: few; cdr3_nt: TGTGCCAGTAGTATCCGACGACTAGCGGCCAATGAGCAGTTCTTC; cdr3_aa: CASSIRRLAANEQFF
d_call: TRBD1; v_call: TRBV7-9; j_call: TRBJ1-2; clone_size: few; cdr3_nt: TGTGCCAGCAGCTACGGGACAGGGGGCTCGGACGGCTACACCTTC; cdr3_aa: CASSYGTGGSDGYTF
d_call: .; v_call: TRBV14; j_call: TRBJ2-2; clone_size: few; cdr3_nt: TGTGCCAGCAGCCACATGGGCGTCGGTCGGAGCACCGGGGAGCTGTTTTTT; cdr3_aa: CASSHMGVGRSTGELFF
d_call: TRBD2; v_call: TRBV4-1; j_call: TRBJ2-3; clone_size: .; cdr3_nt: TGCGCCAGCAGCCAAGTAGCGGGAGGGCCGCATACGCAGTATTTT; cdr3_aa: CASSQVAGGPHTQYF
d_call: .; v_call: TRBV6-5; j_call: TRBJ2-7; clone_size: .; cdr3_nt: TGTGCCAGCAGTTACTCGACGGAGAGCTATCGGTCCGCGCCCTACGAGCAGTACTTC; cdr3_aa: CASSYSTESYRSAPYEQYF
d_call: .; v_call: TRBV28; j_call: TRBJ2-3; clone_size: few; cdr3_nt: TGTGCCAGCAGTTTGTTGCAGCTCACAGATACGCAGTATTTT; cdr3_aa: CASSLLQLTDTQYF
d_call: .; v_call: TRBV29-1; j_call: TRBJ2-5; clone_size: .; cdr3_nt: TGCAGCGGACACTGGGGGGAGACCCAGTACTTC; cdr3_aa: CSGHWGETQYF
d_call: .; v_call: TRBV11-2; j_call: TRBJ2-7; clone_size: once; cdr3_nt: TGTGCCAGCAGCTTACTAGTCCTCTACGAGCAGTACTTC; cdr3_aa: CASSLLVLYEQYF
d_call: TRBD1; v_call: TRBV11-1; j_call: TRBJ2-1; clone_size: .; cdr3_nt: TGTGCCAGCAGCCATCCCGGGACAGGTCAGTTCTTC; cdr3_aa: CASSHPGTGQFF
d_call: .; v_call: TRBV7-9; j_call: TRBJ2-1; clone_size: .; cdr3_nt: TGTGCCAGCAGCCGTCCGACCGGGAACTACAATGAGCAGTTCTTC; cdr3_aa: CASSRPTGNYNEQFF